These 14 T cell receptor beta chains were all obtained from the same sample, sequenced in a study of neurological immune-mediated disorders. The time point is: longitudinal time-point 2. TCRdb re-called the 5' RACE reads with MiXCR, one entry per CDR3 protein. The sample holds 55,000 to 65,000 distinct CDR3 sequences; 8.5% to 10% are singletons and the top ten take about 12%. The specimen sequenced was PBMCs. The receptors were gathered from a man in his thirties or forties in good health.

In its sample, this clonotype was seen many times. The chain recombines TRBV28 with TRBJ2-5, with D unclear. V dropped 5 bases and J dropped 5 bases, with 9 bases sitting between them. The CDR3 loop spans 12 amino acids. CDR1 MDHEN and CDR2 SYDVKM come from the germline V gene. CDR3 loop: CASSPSVETQYF. CDR3 bases: TGTGCCAGCAGTCCTTCGGTGGAGACCCAGTACTTC.

Details on this clonotype: A read error may explain this, as a much larger clone is one base away. The chain is built from TRBV5-1 and TRBJ2-7, with TRBD1 as a possible D gene (5 bases). Trimming left V 4 bases short and J 5 bases short, with 16 bases between. The CDR3 has 14 residues. CDR1 is SGHRS, CDR2 YFSETQ, per germline. The chain's CDR3 is CASSAGWTFDEQYF. The CDR3 DNA follows: TGCGCCAGCAGCGCCGGCTGGACATTCGACGAGCAGTACTTC.

The J gene is TRBJ2-7, the V gene TRBV28, with D unclear. Per germline, CDR1 MDHEN and CDR2 SYDVKM. The V end lost 3 bases, the J end lost 3 bases, and 3 bases lay between the germline ends. This CDR3 is built from 11 residues. The CDR3 sequence: CASSFYYEQYF. CDR3 DNA: TGTGCCAGCAGTTTTTACTACGAGCAGTACTTC.

This clonotype appeared many times. The gene calls are TRBV21-1 and TRBJ2-7; the D segment call TRBD2 is taken from the table without a DNA check. TRBV21-1 is given as a pseudogene. The CDR3 contains 15 residues. Here the CDR3 reads CASSKRCGRNYEQYF. The CDR3 coding sequence is TGTGCCAGCAGCAAACGGTGCGGGAGGAACTACGAGCAGTACTTC.

This clonotype appeared many times. The chain carries TRBV7-2 and TRBJ1-2; D might be TRBD1 (6 bases). V was clipped by 5 bases and J by 6 bases, with 22 bases between them. The germline V gene has CDR1 SGHTA and CDR2 FQGNSA. The CDR3 sequence is 16 residues long. In DNA, the CDR3 is TGTGCCAGCAGCCCCACGCTTAGTATCGGGGGGCATGGCTACACCTTC. Translated, it gives CASSPTLSIGGHGYTF. Variable domain in full (rest from reference TRBV7-2 and TRBJ1-2): GAGVSQSPSNKVTEKGKDVELRCDPISGHTALYWYRQSLGQGLEFLIYFQGNSAPDKSGLPSDRFSAERTGGSVSTLTIQRTQQEDSAVYLCASSPTLSIGGHGYTFGSGTRLTVV.

At least ten counts were recorded for this clonotype. The J gene is TRBJ2-7, the V gene TRBV7-9; D not certain. Germline CDR1 reads SEHNR; CDR2 reads FQNEAQ (reference sequence). V was clipped by 0 bases and J by 1 base, with 4 bases between them. The CDR3 length is 13 residues. CDR3 region: CASSLAYSYEQYF. The CDR3 DNA follows: TGTGCCAGCAGCTTAGCGTATTCCTACGAGCAGTACTTC.

At least ten counts were recorded for this clonotype. The rearrangement uses TRBV18 and TRBJ2-3; D not resolved. Per germline, CDR1 KGHSH and CDR2 LQKENI. Between the trimmed V and J ends, which lost 6 bases and 3 bases, there was a span of 7 bases. The CDR3 has 12 amino acids. This chain's CDR3 is CASSHGTDTQYF. The CDR3, as DNA: TGTGCCAGCTCCCATGGGACAGATACGCAGTATTTT.

In this sample, this clonotype turned up many times. The rearrangement uses TRBV5-1 and TRBJ1-2; 8 bases agree with TRBD1. Trimming took 4 bases from V and 6 from J; bases not matched to a gene: 8. Germline values: CDR1 SGHRS, CDR2 YFSETQ. The CDR3 extends over 14 amino acids. CDR3 nucleotides: TGCGCCAGCAGCCCCTGGACAGGGATCGATGGCTACACCTTC. The encoded protein is CASSPWTGIDGYTF.

This clonotype was seen ten or more times. The J gene is TRBJ2-7, the V gene TRBV5-7; 9 nucleotides align to TRBD1. TRBV5-7 is placed among ORFs of uncertain function. Trimming at V came to 0 bases and at J to 5 bases, leaving 6 bases not matched to a gene. This CDR3 contains 15 residues. The chain's CDR3 is CASSLVGDRVDEQYF. The CDR3 nucleotides read TGTGCCAGCAGCTTGGTTGGGGACAGGGTAGACGAGCAGTACTTC.

This clonotype was counted at least ten times. The chain couples TRBV7-8 to TRBJ2-2; TRBD2 might be the D (6 bases). This CDR3 is built from 16 residues. CDR1 SGHVS and CDR2 FQNEAQ come from the germline V gene. Between the trimmed V and J ends, which lost 5 bases and 10 bases, there was a span of 23 bases. The CDR3 is CASSDSHGTSAVELFF. The DNA of the CDR3 is TGTGCCAGCAGCGATTCCCACGGGACTTCCGCCGTGGAGCTGTTTTTT.

This clonotype was observed many times. The CDR3 spells CASSSGGAGANVLTF. The CDR3 DNA is TGTGCCAGCAGCTCCGGGGGCGCTGGGGCCAACGTCCTGACTTTC. The chain couples TRBV27 to TRBJ2-6; D assignment may be TRBD1 or TRBD2 (6 bases each). Germline CDR1 reads MNHEY; CDR2 reads SMNVEV (reference sequence). The V end lost 6 bases, the J end lost 2 bases, and 11 bases lay between the germline ends. The CDR3 extends over 15 amino acids.

In this sample, this clonotype turned up many times. This chain connects TRBV6-2 or TRBV6-3 to TRBJ2-7, with D possibly matching TRBD1 (5 bases). CDR3 length equals 13 residues. The V end was cut by 2 bases, the J end by 0 bases, with 5 bases between. Germline V CDR1 and CDR2: MNHEY, SVGEGT. The CDR3 DNA reads as TGTGCCAGCAGTTACCAGGGCTCCTACGAGCAGTACTTC. Translated: CASSYQGSYEQYF.

This clonotype was picked up many times. This chain uses TRBV20-1 with TRBJ2-1, with TRBD1 matching 9 bases. Germline assignment: CDR1 DFQATT and CDR2 SNEGSKA (reference sequence). The V segment lost 3 bases and the J segment 5 bases; nucleotides outside the gene matches: 8. This CDR3 region has 15 residues. The DNA for the CDR3 is TGCAGTGCTAGCCGGACAGGGGACCCTCACAATGAGCAGTTCTTC. Protein product: CSASRTGDPHNEQFF.

CDR3 protein: CSARDGARETQYF. CDR3 DNA sequence: TGCAGTGCTAGAGACGGGGCAAGGGAGACCCAGTACTTC. The chain combines TRBV20-1 with TRBJ2-5; D could derive from TRBD1 or TRBD2 (5 bases each). Trimming took 0 bases from V and 5 from J, leaving 10 bases between them. The CDR3 is 13 amino acids. Germline CDR1 and CDR2: DFQATT and SNEGSKA (reference sequence).